This TCR beta chain was retrieved from a study of CD8 T cells in Susac syndrome. From blood CD8+ and CD4+ T cells, TCR beta sequences were generated. CD8+ and CD4+ T cells were negatively isolated; TEMRA cells were FACS-enriched. Trimming shortened V by 0 bases and J by 2 bases, and 8 bases separated the two germline ends. Germline values: CDR1 SGDLS, CDR2 YYNGEE. This CDR3 has 14 residues. RNA, at roughly 0.5 to 1 ug, was reverse transcribed with random hexamers. Amplification of TCR beta CDR3 used immunoSEQ multiplex PCR across 54 Vbeta and 13 Jbeta. TCRdb analysed the immunoSEQ multiplex PCR reads with MiXCR anew, one entry per CDR3 protein. In the table there are more than 95,000 distinct CDR3 sequences, just under 95% of which are singletons.

The chain couples TRBV9 to TRBJ1-2; D uncertain. This receptor was obtained from a human donor with multiple sclerosis. The sequencing input was CD4+ T cells from PBMCs. The DNA for the CDR3 is TGTGCCAGCAGCGTAGTTCCGGCCAACTATGGCTACACCTTC. It is translated as CASSVVPANYGYTF.